A selection of T cell receptor beta chains follows, all from one sample in a study of PD-L1 blockade in urothelial cancer. The table came from immunoSEQ multiplex PCR; TCRdb's copy has only in-frame clones and leaves some out. The sample includes 95,000 or so clones, around nine tenths of them seen just once. The sequencing here drew on PBMCs, taken around atezolizumab (anti-PD-L1) treatment. Receptor source: a man aged 55-75 years with urothelial cancer. CDR3s include the opening cysteine and the closing phenylalanine or tryptophan. A D gene is named only where the DNA matches it firmly. The size field is filled for only some rows; it gives once, few, many or a size class.

NA	TRBV6-1	TRBD1	TRBJ1-1	TGTGCCAGCAGTAAAAGTAGTCAGGGGGCGCGTGAAGCTTTCTTT	CASSKSSQGAREAFF
NA	TRBV5-1	NA	TRBJ2-7	TGCGCCAGCAGCTTGCGGTCGGGAGCCTACGAGCAGTACTTC	CASSLRSGAYEQYF
NA	TRBV30	TRBD2	TRBJ2-7	TGTGCCTGGAGTCCAACGGGACTAGCGGCCTACGAGCAGTACTTC	CAWSPTGLAAYEQYF
NA	TRBV7-7	NA	TRBJ2-5	TGTGCTAGCAGCTTAGCAGGGACTGAGACCCAGTACTTC	CASSLAGTETQYF
NA	TRBV21-1	NA	TRBJ2-5	TGTGCCAGCAGCCCGCGGGGGGCGGAGACCCAGTACTTC	CASSPRGAETQYF
NA	TRBV5-1	TRBD1	TRBJ2-1	TGCGCCAGCAGCTTGGCCGACAGGGTGGATGAGCAGTTCTTC	CASSLADRVDEQFF
once	TRBV7-3	NA	TRBJ2-1	TGTGCCAGCAGCTTAATTAACAGCCAGAATGAGCAGTTCTTC	CASSLINSQNEQFF
NA	TRBV28	TRBD1	TRBJ1-1	TGTGCCAGCAGTCCCCCGGGACAGGGAGCGGTCACTGAAGCTTTCTTT	CASSPPGQGAVTEAFF
NA	TRBV5-4	NA	TRBJ2-5	TGTGCCAGCAGCTTGCCTAAGGAGACCCAGTACTTC	CASSLPKETQYF
NA	TRBV19	NA	TRBJ2-2	TGTGCCAGTAGTATCGACACGAACACCGGGGAGCTGTTTTTT	CASSIDTNTGELFF
NA	TRBV19	TRBD1	TRBJ1-1	TGTGCCAGTAGTATTCAGGGGGGCACTGAAGCTTTCTTT	CASSIQGGTEAFF
NA	TRBV7-9	TRBD2	TRBJ2-1	TGTGCCAGCAGCGAGGGACTAGGTGGAGCCAATGAGCAGTTCTTC	CASSEGLGGANEQFF
few	TRBV6-5	NA	TRBJ2-1	TGTGCCAGCAGTTATGAGGGCGGCCGCAGCAATGAGCAGTTCTTC	CASSYEGGRSNEQFF
NA	TRBV18	NA	TRBJ2-7	TGTGCCAGCTCACCACGACCGGGACAAGGATCCTACGAGCAGTACTTC	CASSPRPGQGSYEQYF
NA	TRBV11-2	TRBD1	TRBJ2-1	TGTGCCAGCACGGGACAGGGCTCCTACAATGAGCAGTTCTTC	CASTGQGSYNEQFF
NA	TRBV7-8	NA	TRBJ1-6	TGTGCCAGCAGCTCAACAGCTAATTCACCCCTCCACTTT	CASSSTANSPLHF
NA	TRBV4-1	NA	TRBJ2-2	TGCGCCAGCAGCCTCCTAGCGACGAACACCGGGGAGCTGTTTTTT	CASSLLATNTGELFF
once	TRBV7-6	TRBD2	TRBJ2-7	TGTGCCAGCAGCTTAGAAGTTCGAGGACTAGGCGGCGAGCAGTACTTC	CASSLEVRGLGGEQYF
few	TRBV5-6	TRBD1	TRBJ1-3	TGTGCCAGCAGCTTGGGAACAGGGGCTGGAAACACCATATATTTT	CASSLGTGAGNTIYF
NA	TRBV6-1	TRBD1	TRBJ2-7	TGTGCCAGCAGTGTTGGGACAGGGGAGTACGAGCAGTACTTC	CASSVGTGEYEQYF
NA	TRBV4-1	NA	TRBJ1-2	TGCGCCAGCAGCCATCCAGAGGAGGGTCGTGGCTACACCTTC	CASSHPEEGRGYTF
NA	TRBV5-5	NA	TRBJ2-4	TGTGCCAGCAGCCCACAGGGAATACAAAACATTCAGTACTTC	CASSPQGIQNIQYF
NA	TRBV28	NA	TRBJ1-5	TGTGCCAGCAGGGGGGGTGCAGGCTCGCCCCAGCATTTT	CASRGGAGSPQHF
once	TRBV30	NA	TRBJ2-5	TGTGCCTGGAGTGGGGGGGACCAAGAGACCCAGTACTTC	CAWSGGDQETQYF
few	TRBV5-1	NA	TRBJ1-5	TGCGCCAGCAGCTTGTGGGGTGCGGGAGACAATCAGCCCCAGCATTTT	CASSLWGAGDNQPQHF
NA	TRBV6-5	NA	TRBJ2-3	TGTGCCAGCAGTTACGGAGGCGGGCACACAGATACGCAGTATTTT	CASSYGGGHTDTQYF
NA	TRBV5-6	TRBD1	TRBJ2-5	TGTGCCAGCAGCTTGGAGACAGGGCTAACGTTCCAAGAGACCCAGTACTTC	CASSLETGLTFQETQYF
NA	TRBV28	TRBD1	TRBJ1-2	TGTGCCAGCAGGGGGACAGGGCGGGATGGCTACACCTTC	CASRGTGRDGYTF
NA	TRBV28	NA	TRBJ2-3	TGTGCCAGCGGGGGGGGGCTCGATACGCAGTATTTT	CASGGGLDTQYF
NA	TRBV7-2	NA	TRBJ1-2	TGTGCCAGCAGCCGGGGACTGGACTATGGCTACACCTTC	CASSRGLDYGYTF
NA	TRBV2	TRBD2	TRBJ2-3	TGTGCCAGCAGTGAAGGGCTAGCGGGAGGCCCTAGCACAGATACGCAGTATTTT	CASSEGLAGGPSTDTQYF
NA	TRBV19	TRBD2	TRBJ2-1	TGTGCCAGTAGTATAAGCGGGAGCTCCTACAATGAGCAGTTCTTC	CASSISGSSYNEQFF
NA	TRBV18	TRBD1	TRBJ2-7	TGTGCCAGCTCACCACCCTCCGGGACAGACTACGAGCAGTACTTC	CASSPPSGTDYEQYF
NA	TRBV5-4	NA	TRBJ1-2	TGTGCCAGCAGCTTGGGGCAGGGTGGATGGGGCTACACCTTC	CASSLGQGGWGYTF
NA	TRBV27	TRBD1	TRBJ1-2	TGTGCCAGCAGTTTAGCTGTGGACAGGGTGGACTATGGCTACACCTTC	CASSLAVDRVDYGYTF
NA	TRBV2	TRBD1	TRBJ1-5	TGTGCCAGCACTAGGGACAGTCATCGCAATCAGCCCCAGCATTTT	CASTRDSHRNQPQHF
NA	TRBV10-1	TRBD2	TRBJ2-3	TGCGCCAGCAGTGGGAACAGGGGGGGGTTAGCGGGAGGGCGGACAGATACGCAGTATTTT	CASSGNRGGLAGGRTDTQYF
NA	TRBV15	NA	TRBJ1-2	TGTGCCACCAGCAGAGATCCGGGAGAGGGCTACACCTTC	CATSRDPGEGYTF
once	TRBV28	NA	TRBJ1-1	TGTGCCAGCAGTGCCCGGGTATGGCGAACTGAAGCTTTCTTT	CASSARVWRTEAFF
NA	TRBV5-1	TRBD2	TRBJ2-2	TGCGCCAGCAGCCCGAGCGGGAGAGGGACCGGGGAGCTGTTTTTT	CASSPSGRGTGELFF
once	TRBV5-1	NA	TRBJ2-2	TGCGCCAGCAGCCGAGGCGGGGTTAGCGACACCGGGGAGCTGTTTTTT	CASSRGGVSDTGELFF
NA	TRBV7-8	NA	TRBJ2-7	TGTGCCAGCAGCAACCTAGACGGTTACGAGCAGTACTTC	CASSNLDGYEQYF
once	TRBV5-1	NA	TRBJ1-1	TGCGCCAGCAGCTTGTTCGGGGGAATGAACACTGAAGCTTTCTTT	CASSLFGGMNTEAFF
NA	TRBV7-6	TRBD1	TRBJ2-7	TGTGCCAGCAGGGGTAGGGGGGAGACAGGGGTGTACGAGCCCTACGAGCAGTACTTC	CASRGRGETGVYEPYEQYF
NA	TRBV27	TRBD2	TRBJ2-7	TGTGCCAGCAGTTCAACCCAACTAGCGCGCTCCTACGAGCAGTACTTC	CASSSTQLARSYEQYF